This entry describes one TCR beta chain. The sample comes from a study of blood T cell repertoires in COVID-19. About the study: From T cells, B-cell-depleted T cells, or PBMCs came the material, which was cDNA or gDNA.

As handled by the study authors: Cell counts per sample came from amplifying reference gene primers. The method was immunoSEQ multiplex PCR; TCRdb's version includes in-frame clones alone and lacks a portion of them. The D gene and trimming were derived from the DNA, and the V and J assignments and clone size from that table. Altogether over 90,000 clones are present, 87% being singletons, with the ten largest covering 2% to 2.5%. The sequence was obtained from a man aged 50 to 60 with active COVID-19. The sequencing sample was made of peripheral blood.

Written as DNA, the CDR3 is TGTGCCAGTAGTATCGGTGGACTCTACGAGCAGTACTTC. Amino acid sequence: CASSIGGLYEQYF. The rearrangement links TRBV19 to TRBJ2-7; D may be TRBD2 (5 bases). Germline V CDR1 and CDR2: LNHDA, SQIVND (reference sequence). The CDR3 loop spans 13 amino acids. The V gene lost 3 bases and the J gene lost 3 bases, with 9 bases spanning the gap.